This T cell receptor beta chain came from a study of neurological immune-mediated disorders. Germline values: CDR1 SGHRS, CDR2 YFSETQ. The CDR3 totals 17 residues. The V and J ends lost 0 bases and 0 bases respectively, with 16 bases between them. The cDNA was synthesized by 5'RACE incorporating 10-nucleotide random UMIs. TCRdb processed the 5' RACE reads anew with MiXCR; each CDR3 protein has one entry. The table lists 15,000 to 20,000 distinct CDR3 sequences, roughly 20% of them singletons, with under 25% in the top ten. This clonotype was detected ten times or more. Sequencing used PBMCs. This TCR was sampled from a man aged 50-60 years in good health. The chain couples TRBV5-1 to TRBJ2-7, with a weak D call TRBD2 (5 bases). The CDR3 loop is CASSLGVSSSYSYEQYF. The CDR3 region has the DNA TGCGCCAGCAGCTTGGGGGTATCTAGCAGCTACTCCTACGAGCAGTACTTC.